The 25 T cell receptor beta chains in this list originate from one sample, sequenced in a study of T-cell memory formation after mild COVID-19. Each CDR3 protein gets one entry after TCRdb re-called the 5' RACE reads with MiXCR. The data show roughly 620,000 distinct CDR3 sequences, roughly 17% seen once. Sequencing was performed on PBMCs or a T cell subset sorted from them (not recorded which). All receptors derive from an adult woman who had mild COVID-19 (a few samples of this study predate the infection). Cell type and time point are not known.

Written as DNA, the CDR3 is TGTGCCAGCAGCAAACTAGCGGCGAACACCGGGGAGCTGTTTTTT. Protein sequence: CASSKLAANTGELFF. V usage is TRBV27 and J usage is TRBJ2-2; TRBD2 aligns across 8 bases. Germline V gives CDR1 MNHEY, CDR2 SMNVEV (reference sequence). The CDR3 is 15 amino acids. Trimming cost V 6 bases and J 0 bases; bases outside gene matches: 3.

This clonotype was counted only a few times. This chain joins TRBV18 and TRBJ2-5; D not resolved. Germline V gene lookup returns CDR1 KGHSH and CDR2 LQKENI. This CDR3 spans 12 amino acids. Trimming removed 3 bases at V and 2 bases at J, with 4 bases between. Here the CDR3 reads CASSPMQETQYF. As DNA, the CDR3 is TGTGCCAGCTCACCGATGCAAGAGACCCAGTACTTC.

The V gene is TRBV12-3 or TRBV12-4, the J gene TRBJ1-1; D unclear. V shed 5 bases and J shed 6 bases, with 13 bases lying between them. The CDR3 sequence is 13 residues long. CDR3 loop: CASSHPLGPEAFF. The CDR3 DNA is TGTGCCAGCAGTCACCCTCTGGGCCCTGAAGCTTTCTTT.

The rearrangement uses TRBV6-2 or TRBV6-3 and TRBJ1-1; 8 nucleotides align to TRBD1. J lost 3 bases, V lost 6 bases, and 9 bases had no gene match. Germline V CDR1 and CDR2: MNHEY, SVGEGT. The CDR3 totals 15 residues. The CDR3 here is CASSPHRTGHTEAFF. The DNA for the CDR3 is TGTGCCAGCAGCCCCCACCGGACAGGGCACACTGAAGCTTTCTTT.

The chain joins TRBV24-1 to TRBJ2-1; 10 positions agree with TRBD2. The CDR3 runs 17 residues. Germline values: CDR1 KGHDR, CDR2 SFDVKD. Trimming cost V 3 bases and J 3 bases; bases outside gene matches: 7. The CDR3 DNA sequence: TGTGCCACCAGTGATCCGTGGACTAGCGGCCTCTACAATGAGCAGTTCTTC. This encodes CATSDPWTSGLYNEQFF.

The CDR3 coding sequence is TGTGCCAGCATGTGGACAGGGGCTATGGATACGCAGTATTTT. Translating gives CASMWTGAMDTQYF. The chain is built from TRBV2 and TRBJ2-3; 9 bases fit TRBD1. There are 14 residues in the CDR3. The germline gives CDR1 SNHLY, CDR2 FYNNEI. J was trimmed by 6 bases and V by 7 bases; bases with no gene match: 8.

CDR3: CASTLRGAGELFF. The CDR3 DNA follows: TGTGCCAGCACCTTGCGGGGGGCCGGGGAGCTGTTTTTT. V is TRBV12-3 or TRBV12-4 and J is TRBJ2-2; 8 nucleotides agree with TRBD2. Trimming at V came to 7 bases and at J to 6 bases, leaving 4 bases not matched to a gene. The CDR3 is made up of 13 amino acids.

This clonotype turned up a few times. This sequence joins TRBV5-6 and TRBJ1-1, with D uncertain. CDR3 length: 11 amino acids. Germline V lookup: CDR1 SGHDT, CDR2 YYEEEE. V lost 4 bases and J 4 bases, leaving 5 bases between the germline ends. The DNA for the CDR3 is TGTGCCAGCAGCGCTAGCACTGAAGCTTTCTTT. Translating gives CASSASTEAFF.

The chain carries TRBV29-1 and TRBJ2-3; 9 nucleotides match TRBD2. Per the germline V gene, CDR1 is SQVTM and CDR2 is ANQGSEA. Trimming took 0 bases from V and 3 from J; bases not matched to a gene: 10. This CDR3 is 17 amino acids long. The CDR3 nucleotides are TGCAGCGTTGAAGATCGCCATGGGCTAGCGGGGACAGATACGCAGTATTTT. It translates to CSVEDRHGLAGTDTQYF.

There are a few counts of this clonotype. The chain employs TRBV7-9 and TRBJ2-5, with 7 bases that match TRBD1. CDR1 is SEHNR, CDR2 FQNEAQ, per germline (reference sequence). Trimming at V came to 5 bases and at J to 4 bases, leaving 7 bases not matched to a gene. The CDR3 runs 14 residues. The CDR3 reads CASSPDRARETQYF. DNA of the CDR3: TGTGCCAGCAGCCCAGACAGGGCTAGAGAGACCCAGTACTTC.

V gene TRBV12-3 or TRBV12-4 combines with J gene TRBJ1-5; 9 bases fit TRBD1. V shed 5 bases and J 4 bases; nucleotides not matched to a gene: 6. This CDR3 spans 15 amino acids. CDR3 DNA: TGTGCCAGCAGTCCAGGACAGGGGAAAAATCAGCCCCAGCATTTT. Translated: CASSPGQGKNQPQHF.

The V gene is TRBV25-1, the J gene TRBJ1-5; D is undetermined. Trimming removed 4 bases from V and 2 bases from J, with 12 bases in between. CDR3 length: 15 amino acids. Looked up from germline, CDR1 is MGHDK and CDR2 is SYGVNS. Here the CDR3 reads CASSGAEKGNQPQHF. The CDR3 DNA reads TGTGCCAGCAGTGGGGCAGAAAAGGGCAATCAGCCCCAGCATTTT. The variable domain in full, with the rest retrieved from reference TRBV25-1 and TRBJ1-5, is EADIYQTPRYLVIGTGKKITLECSQTMGHDKMYWYQQDPGMELHLIHYSYGVNSTEKGDLSSESTVSRIRTEHFPLTLESARPSHTSQYLCASSGAEKGNQPQHFGDGTRLSIL.

This rearrangement joins TRBV7-9 to TRBJ2-2, with 10 bases lining up with TRBD2. The CDR3 spans 16 residues. V was pared by 2 bases and J by 5 bases, with 5 bases of the junction left unmatched. Germline-derived CDR1 and CDR2 are SEHNR and FQNEAQ (reference sequence). The CDR3 protein is CASSLTSGTQTGELFF. DNA for the CDR3: TGTGCCAGCAGCTTAACTAGCGGGACGCAAACCGGGGAGCTGTTTTTT.

The chain uses TRBV20-1 and TRBJ2-2; the match to TRBD2 covers 7 bases. This CDR3 spans 14 amino acids. From germline, CDR1 is DFQATT and CDR2 SNEGSKA (reference sequence). Trimming removed 2 bases from V and 7 bases from J; junction bases left unmatched: 7. The CDR3 sequence: CSARSWASGGELFF. The DNA of the CDR3 is TGCAGTGCTAGATCATGGGCTAGCGGCGGGGAGCTGTTTTTT.

The J gene is TRBJ1-1, the V gene TRBV11-3; D not resolved. The length of the CDR3 is 13 residues. V lost 1 base and J lost 9, with 12 bases in between. CDR1 is SGHNT and CDR2 is YENEEA in the germline V gene. CDR3 nucleotides: TGTGCCAGCAGCTTAGTTTCGCAGGCCCAAGCTTTCTTT. This codes for CASSLVSQAQAFF.

V gene TRBV29-1 combines with J gene TRBJ2-5; D may be TRBD1 (6 bases). This CDR3 has 16 amino acids. Trimming removed 6 bases at V and 1 base at J, with 21 bases between. Germline V gene lookup returns CDR1 SQVTM and CDR2 ANQGSEA. CDR3 DNA: TGCAGCGTCAGCAATACAGGGTTGGGTAGCCAAGAGACCCAGTACTTC. Protein sequence: CSVSNTGLGSQETQYF.

This clonotype was seen only a few times. V and J are TRBV6-2 or TRBV6-3 and TRBJ2-1; 9 bases are shared with TRBD1. The germline V gene encodes CDR1 MNHEY and CDR2 SVGEGT. The ends lost 5 bases at V and 5 bases at J; junction bases unmatched: 10. The CDR3 covers 16 residues. This CDR3 is CASSPLRDRVDNEQFF. The CDR3 DNA follows: TGTGCCAGCAGTCCCCTCCGGGACAGGGTGGACAATGAGCAGTTCTTC.

The chain links TRBV20-1 to TRBJ1-2; D not certain. V lost 5 bases, J lost 4 bases, and 14 bases lay in between. The CDR3 covers 13 residues. Germline CDR1 and CDR2: DFQATT and SNEGSKA (reference sequence). CDR3 coding DNA: TGCAGTGCTTCCGACACGACGGTCTATGGCTACACCTTC. Translating it yields CSASDTTVYGYTF.

CDR3 nucleotide sequence: TGCGCCAGCAGCCAAGTCCCAGTAAACACTGAAGCTTTCTTT. Protein: CASSQVPVNTEAFF. The chain links TRBV4-1 to TRBJ1-1, with D unresolved. CDR1 is MGHRA and CDR2 is YSYEKL in the germline V gene. V lost 1 base to trimming and J lost 2 bases, with 8 bases between them. This CDR3 contains 14 residues.

The rearrangement joins TRBV20-1 to TRBJ2-1; D assignment may be TRBD1 or TRBD2 (5 bases each). CDR1 is DFQATT, CDR2 SNEGSKA, per germline (reference sequence). There are 14 residues in the CDR3. V lost 3 bases and J 5 bases, leaving 14 bases between the germline ends. CDR3 residues: CSASPGRDHNEQFF. The DNA of the CDR3 is TGCAGTGCTAGTCCCGGAAGGGACCACAATGAGCAGTTCTTC.

Many counts were recorded for this clonotype. An end of the junction does not agree with germline; a read error may underlie this. The V call is TRBV12-3 or TRBV12-4, the J call TRBJ2-5; D gene uncertain. This CDR3 comprises 12 residues. The CDR3 DNA reads as TGCGCCAGCAGCTTGGTTGCGGAGACCCAGTACTTC. Its protein product is CASSLVAETQYF.

V gene TRBV3-1 combines with J gene TRBJ2-5; D possibly uses TRBD1 or TRBD2 (5 bases each). Germline CDR1 and CDR2: LGHDT and YNNKEL (reference sequence). The CDR3 extends over 14 amino acids. V gave up 3 bases and J gave up 9 bases, with 17 bases separating them. CDR3 DNA sequence: TGTGCCAGCAGCCAGTCGCAGGGAGCCCGGGCCCAGTACTTC. Translated, it gives CASSQSQGARAQYF.

A few counts support this clonotype. The CDR3 loop is CAWGTGTGELFF. The DNA of the CDR3 is TGTGCCTGGGGTACGGGGACCGGGGAGCTGTTTTTT. The chain is built from TRBV30 and TRBJ2-2; tentative D call: TRBD2 (5 bases). The V end was cut by 5 bases, the J end by 5 bases, with 9 bases between. In germline, CDR1 is GTSNPN, CDR2 SVGIG (reference sequence). The CDR3 spans 12 residues.

This clonotype has only a few counts. The chain is built from TRBV4-2 and TRBJ2-7; D not resolved. The V gene lost 0 bases and the J gene lost 4 bases, with 7 bases spanning the gap. This CDR3 is 13 amino acids long. Germline V gene data show CDR1 as LGHNA and CDR2 as YNFKEQ. The CDR3 nucleotides are TGTGCCAGCAGCCAAGATTTCAGTTACGAGCAGTACTTC. Residues: CASSQDFSYEQYF.

The V call is TRBV7-9, the J call TRBJ1-6; D uncertain. V was shortened by 7 bases and J by 5 bases, with 9 bases between the two germline ends. CDR1 SEHNR and CDR2 FQNEAQ come from the germline V gene (reference sequence). The CDR3 extends over 13 amino acids. The CDR3 is CASNDGNNSPLHF. DNA for the CDR3: TGTGCCAGCAACGACGGAAATAATTCACCCCTCCACTTT.